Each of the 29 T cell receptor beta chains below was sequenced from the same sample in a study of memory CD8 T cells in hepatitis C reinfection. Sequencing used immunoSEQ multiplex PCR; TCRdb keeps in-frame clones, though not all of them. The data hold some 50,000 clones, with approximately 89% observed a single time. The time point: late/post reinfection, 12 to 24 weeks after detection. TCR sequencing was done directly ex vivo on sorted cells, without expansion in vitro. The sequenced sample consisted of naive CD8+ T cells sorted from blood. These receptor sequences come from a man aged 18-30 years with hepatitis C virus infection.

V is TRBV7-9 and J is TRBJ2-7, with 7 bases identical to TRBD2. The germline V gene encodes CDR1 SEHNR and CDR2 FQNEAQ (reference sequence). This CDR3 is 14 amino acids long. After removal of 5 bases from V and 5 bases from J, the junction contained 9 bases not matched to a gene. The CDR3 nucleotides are TGTGCCAGCAGCCAAAGCGGGGCCCCCCACGAGCAGTACTTC. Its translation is CASSQSGAPHEQYF.

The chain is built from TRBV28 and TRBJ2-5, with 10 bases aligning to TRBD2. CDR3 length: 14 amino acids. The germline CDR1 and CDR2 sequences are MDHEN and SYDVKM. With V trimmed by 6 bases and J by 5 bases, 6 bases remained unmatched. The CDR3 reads CASSPGLATETQYF. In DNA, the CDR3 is TGTGCCAGCAGCCCGGGACTAGCGACCGAGACCCAGTACTTC. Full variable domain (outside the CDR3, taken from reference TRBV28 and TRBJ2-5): DVKVTQSSRYLVKRTGEKVFLECVQDMDHENMFWYRQDPGLGLRLIYFSYDVKMKEKGDIPEGYSVSREKKERFSLILESASTNQTSMYLCASSPGLATETQYFGPGTRLLVL.

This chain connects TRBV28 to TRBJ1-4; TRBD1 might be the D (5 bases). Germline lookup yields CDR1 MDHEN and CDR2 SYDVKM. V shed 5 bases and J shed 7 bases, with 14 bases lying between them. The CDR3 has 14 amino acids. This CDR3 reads CASSTRGGGEKLFF. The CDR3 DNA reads TGTGCCAGCAGTACTAGGGGAGGCGGTGAAAAACTGTTTTTT.

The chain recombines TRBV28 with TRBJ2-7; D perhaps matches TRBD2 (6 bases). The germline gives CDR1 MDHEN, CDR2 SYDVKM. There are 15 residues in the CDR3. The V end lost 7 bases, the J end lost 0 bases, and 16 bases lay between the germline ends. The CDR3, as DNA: TGTGCCAGCAACGGCGGGACGGTTAGCTCCTACGAGCAGTACTTC. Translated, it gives CASNGGTVSSYEQYF.

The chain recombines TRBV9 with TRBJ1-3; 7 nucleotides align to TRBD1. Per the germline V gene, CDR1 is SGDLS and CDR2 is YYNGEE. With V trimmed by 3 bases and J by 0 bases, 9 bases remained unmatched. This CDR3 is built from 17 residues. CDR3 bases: TGTGCCAGCAGCGCAACGGGACAGACCCTCTCTGGAAACACCATATATTTT. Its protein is CASSATGQTLSGNTIYF.

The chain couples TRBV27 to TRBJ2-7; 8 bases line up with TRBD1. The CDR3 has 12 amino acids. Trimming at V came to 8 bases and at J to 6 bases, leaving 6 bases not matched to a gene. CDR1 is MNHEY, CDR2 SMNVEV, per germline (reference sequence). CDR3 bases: TGTGCCAGCGGAGGACAGGGATCCGAGCAGTACTTC. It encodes CASGGQGSEQYF.

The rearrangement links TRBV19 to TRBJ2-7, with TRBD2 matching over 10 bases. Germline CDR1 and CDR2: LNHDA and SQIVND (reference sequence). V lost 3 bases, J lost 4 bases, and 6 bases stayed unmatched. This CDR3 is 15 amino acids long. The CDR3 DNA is TGTGCCAGTAGTATCGGACCTAGCGGGAGTTACGAGCAGTACTTC. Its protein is CASSIGPSGSYEQYF. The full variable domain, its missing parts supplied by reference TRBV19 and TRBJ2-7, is DGGITQSPKYLFRKEGQNVTLSCEQNLNHDAMYWYRQDPGQGLRLIYYSQIVNDFQKGDIAEGYSVSREKKESFPLTVTSAQKNPTAFYLCASSIGPSGSYEQYFGPGTRLTVT.

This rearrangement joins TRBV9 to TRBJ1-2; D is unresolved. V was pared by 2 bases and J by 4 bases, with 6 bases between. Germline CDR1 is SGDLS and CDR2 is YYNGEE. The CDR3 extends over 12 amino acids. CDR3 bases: TGTGCCAGCAGCGTCGAGGGCTATGGCTACACCTTC. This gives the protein CASSVEGYGYTF.

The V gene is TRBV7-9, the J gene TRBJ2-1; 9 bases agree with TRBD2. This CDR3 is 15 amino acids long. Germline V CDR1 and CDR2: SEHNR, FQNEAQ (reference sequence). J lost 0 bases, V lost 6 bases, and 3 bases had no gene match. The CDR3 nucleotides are TGTGCCAGCAGTCTAGCGGGGAACTCCTACAATGAGCAGTTCTTC. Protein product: CASSLAGNSYNEQFF.

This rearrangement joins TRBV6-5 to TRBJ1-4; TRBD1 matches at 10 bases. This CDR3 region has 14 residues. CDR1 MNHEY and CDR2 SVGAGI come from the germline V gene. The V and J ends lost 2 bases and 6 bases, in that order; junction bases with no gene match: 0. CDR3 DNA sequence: TGTGCCAGCAGTTACGGGACAGGGGATGAAAAACTGTTTTTT. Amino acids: CASSYGTGDEKLFF.

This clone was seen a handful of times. CDR3 region: CASSEEASSYNEQFF. For the CDR3, the DNA is TGTGCCAGCAGTGAAGAAGCAAGCTCCTACAATGAGCAGTTCTTC. V and J are TRBV2 and TRBJ2-1; no definite D call. Germline V gene sequence: CDR1 SNHLY, CDR2 FYNNEI. The CDR3 length is 15 residues. Trimming stripped 1 base from V and 0 bases from J, with 7 bases between.

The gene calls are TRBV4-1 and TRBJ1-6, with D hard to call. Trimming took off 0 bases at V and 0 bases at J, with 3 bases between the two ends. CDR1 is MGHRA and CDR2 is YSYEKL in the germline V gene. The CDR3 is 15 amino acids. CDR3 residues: CASSQDSSYNSPLHF. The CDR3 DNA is TGCGCCAGCAGCCAAGATAGCTCCTATAATTCACCCCTCCACTTT.

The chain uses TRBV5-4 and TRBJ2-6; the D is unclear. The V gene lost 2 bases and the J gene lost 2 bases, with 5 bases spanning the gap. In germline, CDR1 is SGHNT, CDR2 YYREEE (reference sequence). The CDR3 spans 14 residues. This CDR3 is CASSFGPGANVLTF. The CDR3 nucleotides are TGTGCCAGCAGCTTCGGTCCTGGGGCCAACGTCCTGACTTTC.

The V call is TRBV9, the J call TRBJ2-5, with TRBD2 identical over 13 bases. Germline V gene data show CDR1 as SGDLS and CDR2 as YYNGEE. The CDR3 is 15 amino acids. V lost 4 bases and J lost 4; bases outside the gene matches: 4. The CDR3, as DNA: TGTGCCAGCAGCAAGGGACTAGCGGGGTCAGAGACCCAGTACTTC. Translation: CASSKGLAGSETQYF.

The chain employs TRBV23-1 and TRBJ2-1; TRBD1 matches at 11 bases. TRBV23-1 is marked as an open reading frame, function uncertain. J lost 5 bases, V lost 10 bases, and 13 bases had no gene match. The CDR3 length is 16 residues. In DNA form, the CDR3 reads TGCGCCATCCCCGTCCCTGAGGGACAGGGGGACAATGAGCAGTTCTTC. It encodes CAIPVPEGQGDNEQFF.

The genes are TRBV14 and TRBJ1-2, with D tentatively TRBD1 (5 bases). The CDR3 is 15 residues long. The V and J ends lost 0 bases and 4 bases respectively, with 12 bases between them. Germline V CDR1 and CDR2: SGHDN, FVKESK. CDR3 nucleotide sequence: TGTGCCAGCAGCCAAGAGGGAGGGACGTCCTATGGCTACACCTTC. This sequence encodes CASSQEGGTSYGYTF.

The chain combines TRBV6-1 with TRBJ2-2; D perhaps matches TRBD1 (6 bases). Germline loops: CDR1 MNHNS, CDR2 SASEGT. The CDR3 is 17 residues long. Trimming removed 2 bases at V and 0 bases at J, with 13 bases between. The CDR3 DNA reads TGTGCCAGCAGTGAAAGCGGTGAGGGGGCGAACACCGGGGAGCTGTTTTTT. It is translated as CASSESGEGANTGELFF.

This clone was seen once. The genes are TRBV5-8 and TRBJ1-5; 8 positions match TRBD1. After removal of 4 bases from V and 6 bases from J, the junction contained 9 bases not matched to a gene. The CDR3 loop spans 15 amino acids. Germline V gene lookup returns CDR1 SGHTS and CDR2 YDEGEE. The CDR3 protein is CASSPGQGMGQPQHF. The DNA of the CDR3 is TGTGCCAGCAGCCCCGGACAGGGCATGGGTCAGCCCCAGCATTTT.

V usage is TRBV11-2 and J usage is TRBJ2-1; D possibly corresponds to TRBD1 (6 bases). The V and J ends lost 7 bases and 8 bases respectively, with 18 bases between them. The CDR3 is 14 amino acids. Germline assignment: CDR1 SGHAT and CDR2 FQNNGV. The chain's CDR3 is CASTLSGGLDEQFF. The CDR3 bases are TGTGCCAGCACCCTAAGTGGGGGCCTCGATGAGCAGTTCTTC.

The CDR3 nucleotides read TGTGCCAGCAGCTCTGCAGGGGGCGGATACAATGAGCAGTTCTTC. It specifies CASSSAGGGYNEQFF. The chain joins TRBV7-2 to TRBJ2-1; 8 positions agree with TRBD1. Germline CDR1 reads SGHTA; CDR2 reads FQGNSA. The CDR3 totals 15 residues. The junction had 6 bases not matched to a gene; V was cut back by 4 bases and J by 4 bases.

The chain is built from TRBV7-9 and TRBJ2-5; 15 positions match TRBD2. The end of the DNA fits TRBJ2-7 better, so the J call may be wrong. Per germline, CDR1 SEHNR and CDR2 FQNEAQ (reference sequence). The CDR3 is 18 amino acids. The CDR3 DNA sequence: TGTGCCAGCAGCTTTCGGACTAGCGGGAGGGCCCTCGACTACGAGCAGTACTTC. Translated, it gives CASSFRTSGRALDYEQYF.

CDR3 DNA sequence: TGTGCCAGCAGCCAAGATATAGGGGGAATCTATGGCTACACCTTC. Protein sequence: CASSQDIGGIYGYTF. This chain joins TRBV14 and TRBJ1-2; perhaps TRBD1 as D (6 bases). V gave up 0 bases and J gave up 4 bases, with 12 bases separating them. The CDR3 has 15 amino acids. Germline V gene sequence: CDR1 SGHDN, CDR2 FVKESK.

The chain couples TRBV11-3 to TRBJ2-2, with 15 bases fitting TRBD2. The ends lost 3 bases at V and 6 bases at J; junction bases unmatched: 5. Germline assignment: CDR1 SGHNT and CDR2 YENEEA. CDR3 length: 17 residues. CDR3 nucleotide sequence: TGTGCCAGCAGCTTCGGACTAGCGGGGGGGCCGGCCGGGGAGCTGTTTTTT. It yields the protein CASSFGLAGGPAGELFF.

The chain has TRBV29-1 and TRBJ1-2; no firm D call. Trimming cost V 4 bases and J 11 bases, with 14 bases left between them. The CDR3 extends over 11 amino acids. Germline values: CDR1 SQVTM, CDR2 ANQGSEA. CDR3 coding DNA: TGCAGCGTTGTGACTGTTGCGGGTTACACCTTC. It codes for CSVVTVAGYTF.

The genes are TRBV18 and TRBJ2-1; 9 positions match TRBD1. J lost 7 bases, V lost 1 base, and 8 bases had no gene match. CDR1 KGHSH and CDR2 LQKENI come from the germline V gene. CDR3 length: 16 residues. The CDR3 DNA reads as TGTGCCAGCTCACCACGGGGACAGGGACCAGTGAATGAGCAGTTCTTC. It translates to CASSPRGQGPVNEQFF.

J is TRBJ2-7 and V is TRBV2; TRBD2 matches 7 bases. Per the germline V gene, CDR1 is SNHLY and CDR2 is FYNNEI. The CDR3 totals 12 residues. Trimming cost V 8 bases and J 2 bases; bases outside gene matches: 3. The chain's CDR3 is CASVGTTYEQYV. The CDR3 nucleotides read TGTGCCAGCGTAGGGACTACCTACGAGCAGTACGTC.

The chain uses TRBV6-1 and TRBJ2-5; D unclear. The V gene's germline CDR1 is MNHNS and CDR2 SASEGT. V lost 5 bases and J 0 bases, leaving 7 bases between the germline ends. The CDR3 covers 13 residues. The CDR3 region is CASSPHDQETQYF. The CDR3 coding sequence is TGTGCCAGCAGTCCCCATGACCAAGAGACCCAGTACTTC.

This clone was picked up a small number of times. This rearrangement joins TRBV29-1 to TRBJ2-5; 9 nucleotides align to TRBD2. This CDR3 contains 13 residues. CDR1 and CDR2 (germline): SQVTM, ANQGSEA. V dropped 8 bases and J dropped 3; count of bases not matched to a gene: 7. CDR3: CSHTIAGEETQYF. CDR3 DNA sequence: TGCAGCCATACTATAGCGGGGGAAGAGACCCAGTACTTC. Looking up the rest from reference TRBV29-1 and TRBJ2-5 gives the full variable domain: SAVISQKPSRDICQRGTSLTIQCQVDSQVTMMFWYRQQPGQSLTLIATANQGSEATYESGFVIDKFPISRPNLTFSTLTVSNMSPEDSSIYLCSHTIAGEETQYFGPGTRLLVL.

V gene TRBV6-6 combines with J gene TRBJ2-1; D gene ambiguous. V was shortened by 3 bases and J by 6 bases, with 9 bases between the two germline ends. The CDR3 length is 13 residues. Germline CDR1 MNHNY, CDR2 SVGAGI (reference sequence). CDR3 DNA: TGTGCCAGCAGTTATGAAACTGGCAATGAGCAGTTCTTC. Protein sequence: CASSYETGNEQFF.